The 16 T cell receptor beta chains presented below share a single source sample, sequenced in a study of shared clonotypes between healthy human individuals. Generated by immunoSEQ multiplex PCR, the TCRdb table keeps only in-frame clones and is missing some. In the table there are 300,000 to 400,000 clones, over 75% of which are singletons. Sequenced material: memory CD8+ T cells sorted from blood. Subset meaning: CD45RO+ cells pooled with CCR7-negative TemRA cells. The receptors were gathered from a man between 18 and 35 years old in good health.

The V and J genes are TRBV9 and TRBJ2-2; D is unresolved. The CDR3 extends over 16 amino acids. V lost 0 bases to trimming and J lost 0 bases, with 9 bases between them. Germline V gene sequence: CDR1 SGDLS, CDR2 YYNGEE. The CDR3 here is CASSVVGWPNTGELFF. CDR3 bases: TGTGCCAGCAGCGTAGTTGGATGGCCGAACACCGGGGAGCTGTTTTTT. Complete variable domain (other parts from reference TRBV9 and TRBJ2-2): DSGVTQTPKHLITATGQRVTLRCSPRSGDLSVYWYQQSLDQGLQFLIQYYNGEERAKGNILERFSAQQFPDLHSELNLSSLELGDSALYFCASSVVGWPNTGELFFGEGSRLTVL.

The gene calls are TRBV6-4 and TRBJ1-2; a possible D gene is TRBD1 (5 bases). The CDR3 consists of 13 residues. Germline loops: CDR1 MRHNA, CDR2 SNTAGT. Between the trimmed V and J ends, which lost 5 bases and 6 bases, there was a span of 13 bases. This CDR3 is CASSTRQGDGYTF. CDR3 DNA: TGTGCCAGCAGTACAAGGCAGGGCGATGGCTACACCTTC.

This clone has only one observation. This rearrangement joins TRBV9 to TRBJ2-2; possible D gene TRBD1, 5 bases. V was shortened by 2 bases and J by 6 bases, with 14 bases between the two germline ends. Germline V gene data show CDR1 as SGDLS and CDR2 as YYNGEE. This CDR3 region has 15 residues. The CDR3 sequence: CASSVTLGLAGELFF. The CDR3 DNA reads as TGTGCCAGCAGCGTTACACTGGGGCTGGCCGGGGAGCTGTTTTTT.

Relative to its sample, this clone is large. This chain connects TRBV27 to TRBJ2-7, with 7 positions matching TRBD1. With 6 bases clipped from V and 5 bases from J, the junction kept 4 bases outside the gene matches. Germline V gives CDR1 MNHEY, CDR2 SMNVEV (reference sequence). CDR3 length equals 12 residues. The CDR3 loop is CASRQGTHEQYF. DNA for the CDR3: TGTGCCAGCAGACAGGGGACCCACGAGCAGTACTTC.

J is TRBJ1-6 and V is TRBV5-1; 8 bases line up with TRBD1. Germline CDR1 and CDR2: SGHRS and YFSETQ. Trimming at V came to 2 bases and at J to 7 bases, leaving 11 bases not matched to a gene. This CDR3 comprises 17 residues. As DNA, the CDR3 is TGCGCCAGCAGCTTACCAAGGCCACAGGGGGTAAATTCACCCCTCCACTTT. This translates into CASSLPRPQGVNSPLHF.

This clone has a single count. This chain joins TRBV27 and TRBJ1-2; 7 bases line up with TRBD1. Per the germline V gene, CDR1 is MNHEY and CDR2 is SMNVEV (reference sequence). V was pared by 2 bases and J by 2 bases, with 2 bases of the junction left unmatched. This CDR3 is 14 amino acids long. CDR3 DNA sequence: TGTGCCAGCAGTTTAACAGGGGCAAACTATGGCTACACCTTC. It codes for CASSLTGANYGYTF.

This clone is a singleton in its sample. The chain is built from TRBV28 and TRBJ2-7, with 8 bases fitting TRBD1. The germline V gene has CDR1 MDHEN and CDR2 SYDVKM. V shed 7 bases and J 2 bases; nucleotides not matched to a gene: 4. The CDR3 has 13 amino acids. CDR3 amino acids: CASIRTGTYEQYF. The CDR3 DNA reads TGTGCCAGCATCCGGACAGGGACCTACGAGCAGTACTTC. Using reference TRBV28 and TRBJ2-7 for the parts outside the CDR3, the full variable domain is DVKVTQSSRYLVKRTGEKVFLECVQDMDHENMFWYRQDPGLGLRLIYFSYDVKMKEKGDIPEGYSVSREKKERFSLILESASTNQTSMYLCASIRTGTYEQYFGPGTRLTVT.

This chain connects TRBV9 to TRBJ2-7; D is unclear. CDR1 is SGDLS and CDR2 is YYNGEE in the germline V gene. The CDR3 is 14 amino acids. V was pared by 4 bases and J by 1 base, with 12 bases between. In DNA form, the CDR3 reads TGTGCCAGCAGCCCACCCGACGTATCCTACGAGCAGTACTTC. Translation gives CASSPPDVSYEQYF.

In regard to this clone: The sample contains more than one DNA sequence encoding this CDR3. This rearrangement joins TRBV4-3 to TRBJ2-7, with a weak D call TRBD1 (5 bases). This CDR3 comprises 13 residues. Trimming stripped 3 bases from V and 4 bases from J, with 10 bases between. The germline CDR1 and CDR2 sequences are LGHNA and YSLEER. This CDR3 is CASSQGRAYEQYF. CDR3 in DNA: TGCGCCAGCAGCCAGGGGCGCGCGTACGAGCAGTACTTC.

The chain has TRBV30 and TRBJ2-7; D is undetermined. Trimming took off 1 base at V and 2 bases at J, with 9 bases between the two ends. Germline CDR1 reads GTSNPN; CDR2 reads SVGIG (reference sequence). This CDR3 is 13 amino acids long. The CDR3 sequence is CAWSGITPYEQYF. Written as DNA, the CDR3 is TGTGCCTGGAGTGGGATCACCCCCTACGAGCAGTACTTC.

The chain joins TRBV7-9 to TRBJ2-3, with no clear D. Germline loops: CDR1 SEHNR, CDR2 FQNEAQ (reference sequence). V lost 7 bases, J lost 4 bases, and 6 bases lay in between. CDR3 length: 11 amino acids. As DNA, the CDR3 is TGTGCCAGCACCCCGGCAGATACGCAGTATTTT. The encoded protein is CASTPADTQYF.

The chain joins TRBV29-1 to TRBJ1-4; D is possibly TRBD1 (5 bases). Germline CDR1 is SQVTM and CDR2 is ANQGSEA. The CDR3 contains 15 residues. The V and J ends lost 0 bases and 2 bases respectively, with 10 bases between them. The CDR3 sequence is CSVEDLRATNEKLFF. The CDR3 bases are TGCAGCGTTGAAGATCTCAGGGCCACTAATGAAAAACTGTTTTTT. The full variable domain, with the rest looked up from reference TRBV29-1 and TRBJ1-4, is SAVISQKPSRDICQRGTSLTIQCQVDSQVTMMFWYRQQPGQSLTLIATANQGSEATYESGFVIDKFPISRPNLTFSTLTVSNMSPEDSSIYLCSVEDLRATNEKLFFGSGTQLSVL.

J is TRBJ1-1 and V is TRBV27; tentative D call: TRBD1 (5 bases). Germline CDR1 and CDR2: MNHEY and SMNVEV (reference sequence). The CDR3 covers 14 residues. Trimming removed 7 bases from V and 3 bases from J, with 15 bases in between. CDR3 region: CASNVGVGHTEAFF. CDR3 DNA: TGTGCCAGCAATGTTGGGGTGGGACACACTGAAGCTTTCTTT.

The chain carries TRBV5-5 and TRBJ2-4, with D possibly matching TRBD1 (5 bases). Germline CDR1 reads SGHKS; CDR2 reads YYEKEE (reference sequence). The CDR3 is 17 amino acids. The V gene lost 1 base and the J gene lost 0 bases, with 14 bases spanning the gap. The CDR3 bases are TGTGCCAGCAGCTTGACCGGCGGACATTTAGCCAAAAACATTCAGTACTTC. It translates to CASSLTGGHLAKNIQYF.

The V and J genes are TRBV7-9 and TRBJ1-4; 10 nucleotides align to TRBD1. After removal of 5 bases from V and 8 bases from J, the junction contained 5 bases not matched to a gene. The CDR3 is 14 residues long. Germline V gene lookup returns CDR1 SEHNR and CDR2 FQNEAQ (reference sequence). The CDR3: CASSPGQGQEKLFF. The CDR3 DNA follows: TGTGCCAGCAGCCCGGGACAGGGGCAGGAAAAACTGTTTTTT.

This clone was recorded a few times. J is TRBJ1-4 and V is TRBV7-8; D ambiguous. From germline, CDR1 is SGHVS and CDR2 FQNEAQ. The V and J ends lost 1 base and 0 bases respectively, with 15 bases between them. The CDR3 is 18 residues long. The chain's CDR3 is CASSLGNLPYATNEKLFF. The DNA of the CDR3 is TGTGCCAGCAGCTTAGGGAACTTACCTTATGCAACTAATGAAAAACTGTTTTTT. Using reference TRBV7-8 and TRBJ1-4 for the parts outside the CDR3, the full variable domain is GAGVSQSPRYKVAKRGQDVALRCDPISGHVSLFWYQQALGQGPEFLTYFQNEAQLDKSGLPSDRFFAERPEGSVSTLKIQRTQQEDSAVYLCASSLGNLPYATNEKLFFGSGTQLSVL.